This T cell receptor beta chain was recovered during a study of early T cells in non-severe SARS-CoV-2 infection. Overall study: Sequencing was performed on bulk RNA from unsorted whole blood, leaving chains unpaired. Study-wide results and caveats: Private and CD4 specificities were missed by VDJdb matching, skewed to anti-spike CD8.

In this sample, this clonotype turned up a few times. Its antigen is as yet unknown. This CDR3 is built from 16 residues. Per germline, CDR1 LGHNT and CDR2 FRNRAP. J gave up 1 base and V 6 bases, and 9 bases lay outside the gene matches. cDNA molecules, individually, were tagged with unique molecular identifiers. TCRdb re-derived calls from the 5' RACE reads in MiXCR, one entry per CDR3 protein. The sample lists tens of thousands of distinct CDR3 sequences, roughly a tenth occurring once. The receptor was isolated from an adult who was a healthcare worker with PCR-confirmed SARS-CoV-2 infection or an uninfected control (not recorded which). The chain carries TRBV12-5 and TRBJ2-1; 7 nucleotides align to TRBD2. Sequences were obtained from whole blood. The CDR3 is CASGPTYSGSYNEQFF. The DNA for the CDR3 is TGTGCTAGTGGCCCAACCTATAGCGGGTCCTACAATGAGCAGTTCTTC.